The 3 T cell receptor beta chains reported below all come from one sample, sequenced in a study of T cells in Graves' hyperthyroidism and ophthalmopathy. RNA transcripts served as the template for amplifying TCR beta CDR3 regions. The primer set for the first-round RT-PCR of the TCR CDR3 was HTBI. TCRdb redid the calling of the multiplex PCR reads with MiXCR, one entry per CDR3 protein. The data hold around 600,000 distinct CDR3 sequences, with 45% observed a single time. The sample comprised peripheral blood or thyroid tissue (not recorded which). These receptors all come from an adult man with Graves' disease, either hyperthyroidism or ophthalmopathy (not recorded which).

This rearrangement joins TRBV5-1 to TRBJ1-5, with D possibly being TRBD1 (5 bases). The V end was cut by 4 bases, the J end by 4 bases, with 9 bases between. The CDR3 has 13 residues. From germline, CDR1 is SGHRS and CDR2 YFSETQ. CDR3 sequence reads: CASSPTVNQPQHF. The CDR3 nucleotides read TGCGCCAGCAGCCCGACAGTTAATCAGCCCCAGCATTTT.

The chain links TRBV15 to TRBJ1-2; 8 bases fit TRBD1. V gave up 2 bases and J gave up 4 bases; unmatched junction bases: 3. CDR1 is LNHNV and CDR2 is YYDKDF in the germline V gene (reference sequence). This CDR3 comprises 14 residues. Here the CDR3 reads CATSRIQGVYGYTF. The CDR3 nucleotides read TGTGCCACCAGCAGAATACAGGGGGTCTATGGCTACACCTTC.

V gene TRBV7-6 combines with J gene TRBJ2-6; 15 positions agree with TRBD2. The V gene end was trimmed by 3 bases and the J gene end by 6 bases; junction bases not matched to a gene: 6. Germline CDR1 is SGHVS and CDR2 is FNYEAQ. CDR3 size: 18 residues. The CDR3 spells CASSFGTSGGYLANVLTF. CDR3 nucleotides: TGTGCCAGCAGCTTCGGGACTAGCGGGGGGTACTTGGCCAACGTCCTGACTTTC. Based on the CDR3 plus reference TRBV7-6 and TRBJ2-6, the full variable domain is GAGVSQSPRYKVTKRGQDVALRCDPISGHVSLYWYRQALGQGPEFLTYFNYEAQQDKSGLPNDRFSAERPEGSISTLTIQRTEQRDSAMYRCASSFGTSGGYLANVLTFGAGSRLTVL.